Presented here are 15 T cell receptor beta chains from one specimen sequenced in a study of early T cells in non-severe SARS-CoV-2 infection. MiXCR, applied by TCRdb to the 5' RACE reads, yields one record per CDR3 protein. The table has about 24,000 distinct CDR3 sequences, more than 4% seen once. Sequenced: whole blood. Receptor source: an adult who was a healthcare worker with PCR-confirmed SARS-CoV-2 infection or an uninfected control (not recorded which).

The chain has TRBV6-5 and TRBJ1-4; D is possibly TRBD1 (5 bases). Germline-derived CDR1 and CDR2 are MNHEY and SVGAGI. The CDR3 extends over 14 amino acids. V was pared by 4 bases and J by 4 bases, with 10 bases between. CDR3 sequence: CASSSGQVNEKLFF. The CDR3 DNA sequence: TGTGCCAGCAGTTCCGGACAAGTTAATGAAAAACTGTTTTTT.

The V call is TRBV11-2, the J call TRBJ2-2; TRBD2 matches 7 bases. Per the germline V gene, CDR1 is SGHAT and CDR2 is FQNNGV. The CDR3 loop spans 15 amino acids. Trimming cost V 4 bases and J 2 bases; bases outside gene matches: 4. DNA for the CDR3: TGTGCCAGCAGCTCCTGGGGGGGTAACACCGGGGAGCTGTTTTTT. Protein: CASSSWGGNTGELFF.

The sample holds many counts of this clonotype. The chain joins TRBV5-4 to TRBJ2-7, with TRBD2 as a possible D gene (5 bases). This CDR3 spans 15 amino acids. Trimming removed 0 bases at V and 6 bases at J, with 16 bases between. The V gene's germline CDR1 is SGHNT and CDR2 YYREEE (reference sequence). The CDR3 here is CASSLAPALGVEQYF. The CDR3 bases are TGTGCCAGCAGCTTGGCTCCCGCCTTGGGAGTCGAGCAGTACTTC.

Comment on this clonotype: Given a much more abundant clone one base away, this may be a read error. V is TRBV3-2 and J is TRBJ2-3; no DNA check was done on the table's D call, TRBD2. TRBV3-2 is a documented pseudogene. The CDR3 is 18 amino acids. CDR3 nucleotide sequence: TGTGCCAGCAGCCCCTCCTACCGACTAGCTTGGAGCCGATATATGCAGTATTTT. It is translated as CASSPSYRLAWSRYMQYF.

The chain is built from TRBV21-1 and TRBJ2-7; the DNA was not compared with TRBD1, the D call given in the table. TRBV21-1 is a documented pseudogene. This CDR3 region has 16 residues. The CDR3 sequence: CASSKDCPGHNQEQYF. The CDR3, as DNA: TGTGCCAGCAGCAAAGATTGCCCGGGACATAATCAAGAGCAGTACTTC.

This clonotype appeared many times. V gene TRBV9 combines with J gene TRBJ2-5; maybe TRBD2 (6 bases). The CDR3 consists of 16 residues. The germline V and J ends were trimmed by 0 bases and 5 bases, with 17 bases remaining between them. CDR1 and CDR2 from the germline V gene are SGDLS and YYNGEE. The CDR3 DNA reads TGTGCCAGCAGCGTAGGGGCGAGGGACGGAGGGGAGACCCAGTACTTC. This codes for CASSVGARDGGETQYF.

This clonotype was seen repeatedly, ten times or more. Here the CDR3 DNA reads TGCAGCGTTGTAGGGACTAGCACGCAGTATTTT. This gives the protein CSVVGTSTQYF. This rearrangement joins TRBV29-1 to TRBJ2-3, with 9 bases that match TRBD2. The V segment lost 4 bases and the J segment 9 bases; nucleotides outside the gene matches: 2. CDR3 length equals 11 residues. The germline V gene has CDR1 SQVTM and CDR2 ANQGSEA.

Many counts were recorded for this clonotype. The genes are TRBV11-2 and TRBJ1-2, with D possibly matching TRBD1 (6 bases). This CDR3 has 13 residues. Trimming pared 5 bases from V and 8 bases from J, leaving 15 bases between. Germline V gene lookup returns CDR1 SGHAT and CDR2 FQNNGV. CDR3 sequence: CASSREQGNGYTF. CDR3 sequence (DNA): TGTGCCAGCAGCCGAGAACAGGGAAACGGCTACACCTTC.

This clonotype has a count of ten or more. CDR3 nucleotides: TGTGCCAGCAAATTATTCCGGGACAGGGGAGTTCTTAACTATGGCTACACCTTC. Its protein product is CASKLFRDRGVLNYGYTF. The chain couples TRBV7-9 to TRBJ1-2; 10 bases are shared with TRBD1. The trim removed 7 bases at V and 1 base at J, leaving 15 bases unmatched. The CDR3 consists of 18 residues. The V gene's germline CDR1 is SEHNR and CDR2 FQNEAQ (reference sequence).

The V and J genes are TRBV6-5 and TRBJ2-1, with D possibly matching TRBD2 (6 bases). CDR1 MNHEY and CDR2 SVGAGI come from the germline V gene. Deletions cut 0 bases from V and 8 bases from J, with 11 bases between. The CDR3 has 14 amino acids. The chain's CDR3 is CASSYSRGIHEQFF. The CDR3 region has the DNA TGTGCCAGCAGTTACTCTCGGGGGATCCATGAGCAGTTCTTC.

The chain uses TRBV15 and TRBJ2-7; no definite D call. The V end was cut by 0 bases, the J end by 3 bases, with 18 bases between. This CDR3 region has 17 residues. The germline gives CDR1 LNHNV, CDR2 YYDKDF (reference sequence). CDR3 sequence (DNA): TGTGCCACCAGCAGAGATAGGCAGCCTTCAACTTTCTACGAGCAGTACTTC. Translating it yields CATSRDRQPSTFYEQYF.

The rearrangement uses TRBV7-2 and TRBJ2-3; D not resolved. In germline, CDR1 is SGHTA, CDR2 FQGNSA. This CDR3 contains 12 residues. The V and J ends lost 5 bases and 3 bases respectively, with 6 bases between them. CDR3 DNA: TGTGCCAGCAGCCCCGTAACAGATACGCAGTATTTT. Amino acids: CASSPVTDTQYF.

This clonotype was observed at least ten times. The chain carries TRBV10-3 and TRBJ1-3, with a possible D match to TRBD1 (6 bases). Germline V gene sequence: CDR1 ENHRY, CDR2 SYGVKD. Trimming stripped 5 bases from V and 4 bases from J, with 12 bases between. This CDR3 contains 14 residues. The CDR3 bases are TGTGCCATCAGTTTGGGGGCTGCAGGAAACACCATATATTTT. Translated, it gives CAISLGAAGNTIYF.

This clonotype has more than one count but fewer than ten. J is TRBJ1-2 and V is TRBV4-3, with a tentative D call TRBD1 (6 bases). This CDR3 is 14 amino acids long. The V and J ends lost 0 bases and 7 bases respectively, with 12 bases between them. Germline assignment: CDR1 LGHNA and CDR2 YSLEER. The CDR3: CASSQEYRAPGYTF. The CDR3 DNA is TGCGCCAGCAGCCAAGAATACAGGGCTCCTGGCTACACCTTC.

The V call is TRBV4-2, the J call TRBJ2-3; 8 bases fit TRBD2. CDR1 LGHNA and CDR2 YNFKEQ come from the germline V gene. The CDR3 is 15 amino acids. The trim removed 1 base at V and 2 bases at J, leaving 2 bases unmatched. CDR3 protein: CASSQAREDTDTQYF. The CDR3, as DNA: TGTGCCAGCAGCCAAGCGCGGGAGGACACAGATACGCAGTATTTT.